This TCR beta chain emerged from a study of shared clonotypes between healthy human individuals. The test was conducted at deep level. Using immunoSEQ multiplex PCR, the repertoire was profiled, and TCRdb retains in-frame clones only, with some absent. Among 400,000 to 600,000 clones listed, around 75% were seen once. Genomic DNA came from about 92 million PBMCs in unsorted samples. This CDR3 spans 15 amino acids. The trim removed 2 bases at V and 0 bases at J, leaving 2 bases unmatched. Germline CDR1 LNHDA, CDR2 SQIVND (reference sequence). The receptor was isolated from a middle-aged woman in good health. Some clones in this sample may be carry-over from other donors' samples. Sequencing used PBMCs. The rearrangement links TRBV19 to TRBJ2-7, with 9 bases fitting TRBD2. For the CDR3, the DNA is TGTGCCAGTAGTATACTAGCGGGGCACTCCTACGAGCAGTACTTC. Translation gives CASSILAGHSYEQYF.